This is a list of T cell receptor beta chains from one sample in a study of T cell repertoires in cytomegalovirus infection. No antigen has been identified for these receptors. One entry per CDR3 protein, called by TCRdb with MiXCR from the reads. Here the sample spans fewer than 900,000 distinct CDR3 sequences, roughly 29% being singletons. Sample: cultured CD8+ T cells from PBMCs, taken from culture after CMV antigen stimulation. The receptors derive from a human donor in good health (CMV status not recorded). Some clones in this sample may be carry-over from other donors' samples. The CDR3 runs from the conserved cysteine through the conserved F or W. The D gene is left open where the match is weak. Expanded clones get a size class; other rows say once, few or many, or leave the size out.

J gene	D gene	clone size	V gene	CDR3 protein	CDR3 DNA
TRBJ1-6	.	.	TRBV14	CASSQLGYNSPLHF	TGTGCCAGCAGCCAACTTGGCTATAATTCACCCCTCCACTTT
TRBJ1-2	.	.	TRBV6-2/TRBV6-3	CASSYSRVGNYGYTF	TGTGCCAGCAGTTACAGCAGGGTTGGTAACTATGGCTACACCTTC
TRBJ2-3	.	.	TRBV7-9	CASSSDPPDTQYF	TGTGCCAGCAGCTCGGACCCTCCCGATACGCAGTATTTT
TRBJ1-2	.	.	TRBV27	CASSGTSEGYTF	TGTGCCAGCAGTGGGACGTCGGAAGGCTACACCTTC
TRBJ2-1	TRBD1	many	TRBV6-1	CASSEARHWDQTGQYNEQFF	TGTGCCAGCAGTGAAGCGCGACATTGGGACCAGACAGGGCAATACAATGAGCAGTTCTTC
TRBJ2-6	.	.	TRBV7-9	CASSLEGPGANVLTF	TGTGCCAGCAGCTTAGAGGGGCCCGGGGCCAACGTCCTGACTTTC
TRBJ1-1	.	few	TRBV7-9	CASSSGTPREAFF	TGTGCCAGCAGCTCCGGGACACCTCGTGAAGCTTTCTTT
TRBJ2-3	TRBD1	many	TRBV7-6	CASSSPGTATDTQYF	TGTGCCAGCAGCTCGCCCGGGACAGCCACAGATACGCAGTATTTT
TRBJ1-1	.	.	TRBV6-8	CASSRTGRGGFTEAFF	TGTGCCAGCAGTCGTACAGGGAGAGGTGGGTTCACTGAAGCTTTCTTT
TRBJ2-1	.	.	TRBV7-3	CASSVTGGRYNEQFF	TGTGCCAGCAGCGTTACGGGGGGCCGGTACAATGAGCAGTTCTTC
TRBJ2-1	TRBD1	many	TRBV7-9	CASSYDRDAYNEQFF	TGTGCCAGCAGCTATGACAGGGATGCCTACAATGAGCAGTTCTTC
TRBJ1-2	.	.	TRBV7-2	CASSHRTNRPSYGYTF	TGTGCCAGCAGCCATAGGACAAACCGGCCCTCCTATGGCTACACCTTC
TRBJ2-7	.	many	TRBV7-6	CASSLGDSTYEQYF	TGTGCCAGCAGCTTAGGTGACAGCACCTACGAGCAGTACTTC
TRBJ1-4	TRBD1	.	TRBV2	CASSYRGPDNEKLFF	TGTGCCAGCAGTTACAGGGGGCCTGATAATGAAAAACTGTTTTTT
TRBJ1-5	.	few	TRBV6-1	CASSEFGGHSNQPQHF	TGTGCCAGCAGTGAATTTGGAGGGCATAGCAATCAGCCCCAGCATTTT
TRBJ1-2	TRBD1	.	TRBV7-6	CASSLAGTGPYGYTF	TGTGCCAGCAGCTTAGCCGGGACAGGACCTTATGGCTACACCTTC
TRBJ2-3	.	.	TRBV29-1	CSAAGTFPF	TGCAGCGCGGCAGGGACCTTCCCATTT
TRBJ1-5	TRBD1	few	TRBV27	CASSPSTGDSNQPQHF	TGTGCCAGCAGTCCGTCGACAGGGGACAGCAATCAGCCCCAGCATTTT
TRBJ2-7	TRBD1	many	TRBV12-3/TRBV12-4	CASSRGTVYPYEQYF	TGTGCCAGCAGTAGGGGGACAGTCTACCCCTACGAGCAGTACTTC
TRBJ2-1	TRBD2	.	TRBV9	CASSLRLGSGGSYNEQFF	TGTGCCAGCAGCCTGCGCTTAGGTAGCGGGGGAAGTTACAATGAGCAGTTCTTC
TRBJ1-6	.	.	TRBV7-6	CDSAGINSPLHF	TGTGACAGCGCCGGGATTAATTCACCCCTCCACTTT
TRBJ1-1	.	.	TRBV7-6	CASSHSTGLEAFF	TGTGCCAGCAGCCACTCTACAGGGCTTGAAGCTTTCTTT
TRBJ2-7	TRBD2	.	TRBV4-2	CASSHAGTSGPYEQYF	TGTGCCAGCAGCCATGCCGGGACTAGCGGCCCCTACGAGCAGTACTTC
TRBJ1-6	.	.	TRBV6-2/TRBV6-3	CASSYADTGISPLHF	TGTGCCAGCAGTTACGCGGACACGGGTATTTCACCCCTCCACTTT
TRBJ2-1	TRBD2	few	TRBV15	CATSRQRGHEQFF	TGTGCCACCAGCAGGCAGCGGGGTCATGAGCAGTTCTTC
TRBJ1-1	.	.	TRBV4-2	CASSPAVMNTEAFF	TGTGCCAGCAGCCCAGCTGTCATGAACACTGAAGCTTTCTTT
TRBJ1-6	TRBD1	once	TRBV19	CASSIPTGAERRKNSPLHF	TGTGCCAGTAGTATTCCTACAGGGGCCGAGAGACGAAAAAATTCACCCCTCCACTTT
TRBJ1-4	TRBD1	once	TRBV27	CASSLSPFGQGAINEKLFF	TGTGCCAGCAGTTTATCCCCCTTTGGACAGGGGGCAATTAATGAAAAACTGTTTTTT
TRBJ2-3	TRBD2	many	TRBV7-2	CASSFPRVAGGPDTQYF	TGTGCCAGCAGCTTTCCTCGGGTAGCGGGGGGGCCAGATACGCAGTATTTT